Listed here are 8 T cell receptor beta chains from one sample, sequenced in a study of OX40 agonist ivuxolimab in advanced cancers. Receptor amplification or capture employed the immunoSEQ multiplex PCR assay. TCRdb holds this immuneACCESS table with in-frame rearrangements only. Some clones are missing; in checked studies, unresolved V genes explain under half, and the rest has no known cause. Here the sample has 20,000 to 25,000 clones; about 87% occur a single time. The leading ten clones occupy around 20% of the sample. The sequenced sample was CD4+ or CD8+ T cells sorted from blood, obtained in a trial of the OX40 agonist ivuxolimab. Receptors were obtained from an adult with an advanced solid tumor such as melanoma, head and neck, liver or kidney cancer.

The V call is TRBV5-1, the J call TRBJ2-7; a weak D match, TRBD2 (5 bases). CDR1 is SGHRS, CDR2 YFSETQ, per germline. Trimming removed 2 bases from V and 5 bases from J, with 23 bases in between. The CDR3 totals 17 residues. This CDR3 reads CASSFELVRVGLDEQYF. In nucleotides, the CDR3 is TGCGCCAGCAGCTTCGAGTTGGTGAGGGTAGGCTTAGACGAGCAGTACTTC.

The chain couples TRBV7-8 to TRBJ1-5, with D tentatively TRBD1 (6 bases). The CDR3 spans 14 residues. The V gene's germline CDR1 is SGHVS and CDR2 FQNEAQ. V shed 1 base and J shed 7 bases, with 11 bases lying between them. The CDR3 loop is CASSLGGGTQPQHF. The CDR3 DNA reads as TGTGCCAGCAGCTTAGGAGGGGGAACACAGCCCCAGCATTTT.

The V call is TRBV6-5, the J call TRBJ1-1; 10 positions agree with TRBD1. The ends lost 6 bases at V and 6 bases at J; junction bases unmatched: 10. CDR3 size: 15 residues. Germline V gene lookup returns CDR1 MNHEY and CDR2 SVGAGI. CDR3 sequence reads: CASSWLTGGSAEAFF. CDR3 nucleotides: TGTGCCAGCAGCTGGCTGACAGGGGGCAGCGCTGAAGCTTTCTTT.

This clone was observed once. The genes are TRBV4-1 and TRBJ2-1; weak D call: TRBD2 (6 bases). V was shortened by 0 bases and J by 8 bases, with 11 bases between the two germline ends. The CDR3 spans 14 residues. CDR1 and CDR2 (germline): MGHRA, YSYEKL. CDR3 in DNA: TGCGCCAGCAGCCAAGATCGGGGGTACGATGAGCAGTTCTTC. Protein: CASSQDRGYDEQFF.

J is TRBJ2-1 and V is TRBV9, with D perhaps TRBD1 (5 bases). V gave up 4 bases and J gave up 7 bases, with 15 bases separating them. CDR3 length: 14 amino acids. Germline lookup yields CDR1 SGDLS and CDR2 YYNGEE. For the CDR3, the DNA is TGTGCCAGCAGCTGGGGCTACCTAGGGAATGAGCAGTTCTTC. It is translated as CASSWGYLGNEQFF. The variable domain in full, completed from reference TRBV9 and TRBJ2-1, reads DSGVTQTPKHLITATGQRVTLRCSPRSGDLSVYWYQQSLDQGLQFLIQYYNGEERAKGNILERFSAQQFPDLHSELNLSSLELGDSALYFCASSWGYLGNEQFFGPGTRLTVL.

This clone was seen a single time. This chain joins TRBV11-2 and TRBJ2-5; no clear D. The germline V and J ends were trimmed by 3 bases and 1 base, with 21 bases remaining between them. This CDR3 spans 18 amino acids. Per the germline V gene, CDR1 is SGHAT and CDR2 is FQNNGV. The CDR3: CASSFPKADRTIQETQYF. Written as DNA, the CDR3 is TGTGCCAGCAGCTTCCCCAAGGCGGACCGGACGATCCAAGAGACCCAGTACTTC.

This clone was counted a single time. This chain links TRBV6-5 with TRBJ2-6; weak D call: TRBD2 (5 bases). Germline assignment: CDR1 MNHEY and CDR2 SVGAGI. Trimming left V 1 base short and J 1 base short, with 8 bases between. This CDR3 comprises 16 residues. This chain's CDR3 is CASSYLGVSGANVLTF. The CDR3 nucleotides are TGTGCCAGCAGTTACTTGGGAGTTTCTGGGGCCAACGTCCTGACTTTC.

This chain links TRBV7-9 with TRBJ2-1; TRBD1 agrees at 9 bases. CDR1 is SEHNR and CDR2 is FQNEAQ in the germline V gene (reference sequence). The junction had 8 bases not matched to a gene; V was cut back by 2 bases and J by 3 bases. This CDR3 region has 17 residues. The CDR3 reads CASSLPRDREHYNEQFF. CDR3 DNA sequence: TGTGCCAGCAGCTTACCTCGGGACAGGGAACACTACAATGAGCAGTTCTTC. The variable domain in full, with the rest retrieved from reference TRBV7-9 and TRBJ2-1, is DTGVSQNPRHKITKRGQNVTFRCDPISEHNRLYWYRQTLGQGPEFLTYFQNEAQLEKSRLLSDRFSAERPKGSFSTLEIQRTEQGDSAMYLCASSLPRDREHYNEQFFGPGTRLTVL.